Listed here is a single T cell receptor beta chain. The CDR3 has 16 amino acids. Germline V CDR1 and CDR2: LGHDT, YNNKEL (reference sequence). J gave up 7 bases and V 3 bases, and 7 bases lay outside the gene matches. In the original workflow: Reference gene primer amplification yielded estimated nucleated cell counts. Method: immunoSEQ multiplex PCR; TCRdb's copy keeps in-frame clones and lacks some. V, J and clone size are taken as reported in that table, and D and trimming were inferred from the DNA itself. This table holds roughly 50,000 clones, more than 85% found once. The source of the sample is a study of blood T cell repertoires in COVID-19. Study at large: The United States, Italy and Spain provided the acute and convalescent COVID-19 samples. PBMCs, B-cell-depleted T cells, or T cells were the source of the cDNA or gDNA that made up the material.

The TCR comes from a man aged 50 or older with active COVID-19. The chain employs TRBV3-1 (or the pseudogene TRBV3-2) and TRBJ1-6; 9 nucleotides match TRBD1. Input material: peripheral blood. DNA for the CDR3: TGTGCCAGCAGCCATTCGCGGACAGGGGAAAATTCACCCCTCCACTTT. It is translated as CASSHSRTGENSPLHF.